A single sample gave rise to the 26 T cell receptor beta chains below, sequenced in a study of OX40 agonist ivuxolimab in advanced cancers. This table comes from immunoSEQ multiplex PCR, and its TCRdb copy is limited to in-frame clones, with some not included. This table holds over 45,000 clones, 75% to 90% found once. The sequences come from CD4+ or CD8+ T cells sorted from blood, collected in a trial of the OX40 agonist ivuxolimab. These receptors were obtained from an adult with an advanced solid tumor such as melanoma, head and neck, liver or kidney cancer.

The chain is built from TRBV5-1 and TRBJ2-3; TRBD2 matches 12 bases. In germline, CDR1 is SGHRS, CDR2 YFSETQ. The V and J ends lost 4 bases and 0 bases, in that order; junction bases with no gene match: 12. The CDR3 spans 19 residues. The CDR3 loop is CASSPVWTSGATSTDTQYF. CDR3 DNA: TGCGCCAGCAGCCCGGTTTGGACTAGCGGGGCGACTAGCACAGATACGCAGTATTTT.

The rearrangement links TRBV18 to TRBJ2-7; the D gene is possibly TRBD2 (5 bases). V was clipped by 4 bases and J by 0 bases, with 16 bases between them. This CDR3 has 16 residues. The V gene's germline CDR1 is KGHSH and CDR2 LQKENI. The CDR3 is CASSLPPSSPSYEQYF. CDR3 in DNA: TGTGCCAGCTCACTACCCCCTAGCTCCCCCTCCTACGAGCAGTACTTC.

The chain has TRBV7-9 and TRBJ2-5; perhaps TRBD2 as D (6 bases). V lost 0 bases, J lost 1 base, and 21 bases lay in between. This CDR3 is 19 amino acids long. Germline CDR1 SEHNR, CDR2 FQNEAQ (reference sequence). Here the CDR3 reads CASSLALDRASATQETQYF. The CDR3 region has the DNA TGTGCCAGCAGCTTAGCTCTGGATCGTGCTAGCGCCACCCAAGAGACCCAGTACTTC.

The rearrangement links TRBV19 to TRBJ2-7; TRBD2 aligns across 10 bases. The germline CDR1 and CDR2 sequences are LNHDA and SQIVND (reference sequence). The CDR3 has 17 residues. The J segment lost 2 bases and the V segment lost 3 bases, leaving 10 bases of the junction unmatched. The CDR3 DNA sequence: TGTGCCAGTAGTATCGCGGCTAGCGGGAGCCCTACCTACGAGCAGTACTTC. This translates into CASSIAASGSPTYEQYF.

The rearrangement joins TRBV19 to TRBJ2-7; 12 bases map to TRBD1. The CDR3 runs to 14 residues. Trimming took 3 bases from V and 4 from J; bases not matched to a gene: 1. Germline-derived CDR1 and CDR2 are LNHDA and SQIVND (reference sequence). CDR3 sequence (DNA): TGTGCCAGTAGTATGGGACAGGGGGCTTACGAGCAGTACTTC. As protein: CASSMGQGAYEQYF. Using reference TRBV19 and TRBJ2-7 for the parts outside the CDR3, the full variable domain is DGGITQSPKYLFRKEGQNVTLSCEQNLNHDAMYWYRQDPGQGLRLIYYSQIVNDFQKGDIAEGYSVSREKKESFPLTVTSAQKNPTAFYLCASSMGQGAYEQYFGPGTRLTVT.

The chain couples TRBV29-1 to TRBJ1-2, with a tentative D call TRBD1 (6 bases). The CDR3 consists of 15 residues. Germline CDR1 SQVTM, CDR2 ANQGSEA. Between the trimmed V and J ends, which lost 0 bases and 4 bases, there was a span of 15 bases. The CDR3 is CSVEDRAGVIYGYTF. The CDR3 DNA reads TGCAGCGTTGAAGATCGGGCAGGGGTAATCTATGGCTACACCTTC.

J is TRBJ2-5 and V is TRBV5-6; 12 nucleotides agree with TRBD2. CDR1 is SGHDT and CDR2 is YYEEEE in the germline V gene. The CDR3 sequence is 18 residues long. Losses at the gene ends were 3 bases for V and 5 bases for J; bases not matched to a gene: 14. DNA of the CDR3: TGTGCCAGCAGCTCAGATCTAGCGGGGGGGCCGTTATTGGAGACCCAGTACTTC. This translates into CASSSDLAGGPLLETQYF.

This rearrangement joins TRBV11-2 to TRBJ1-1; D is unresolved. Trimming left V 8 bases short and J 4 bases short, with 17 bases between. The CDR3 is 14 amino acids. In germline, CDR1 is SGHAT, CDR2 FQNNGV. CDR3 residues: CASALSSLGTEAFF. The CDR3 bases are TGTGCCAGCGCTCTATCATCACTTGGCACTGAAGCTTTCTTT.

In DNA form, the CDR3 reads TGTGCCAGCATCGTGACTGGTCCTAATACCTCCTACAATGAGCAGTTCTTC. Its translation: CASIVTGPNTSYNEQFF. The rearrangement links TRBV9 to TRBJ2-1, with D hard to call. This CDR3 contains 17 residues. The germline V and J ends were trimmed by 6 bases and 0 bases, with 19 bases remaining between them. Germline-derived CDR1 and CDR2 are SGDLS and YYNGEE. Variable domain in full (rest from reference TRBV9 and TRBJ2-1): DSGVTQTPKHLITATGQRVTLRCSPRSGDLSVYWYQQSLDQGLQFLIQYYNGEERAKGNILERFSAQQFPDLHSELNLSSLELGDSALYFCASIVTGPNTSYNEQFFGPGTRLTVL.

This clone ranks as medium-sized. CDR3 DNA: TGTGCCTGGAGTCAAGTTGGCGGGGAGCTGTTTTTT. Translating gives CAWSQVGGELFF. The chain carries TRBV30 and TRBJ2-2, with unresolved D. The germline V and J ends were trimmed by 2 bases and 7 bases, with 8 bases remaining between them. The CDR3 runs 12 residues. The V gene's germline CDR1 is GTSNPN and CDR2 SVGIG (reference sequence).

The genes are TRBV5-4 and TRBJ2-3; a possible D gene is TRBD2 (6 bases). The CDR3 is 14 residues long. CDR1 and CDR2 from the germline V gene are SGHNT and YYREEE (reference sequence). Deletions cut 6 bases from V and 0 bases from J, with 11 bases between. In DNA, the CDR3 is TGTGCCAGCAAATCGGGAGAAAGCACAGATACGCAGTATTTT. Translating it yields CASKSGESTDTQYF.

This clone was observed a single time. The gene calls are TRBV4-1 and TRBJ2-1, with 8 bases fitting TRBD1. V was pared by 2 bases and J by 9 bases, with 6 bases of the junction left unmatched. CDR1 and CDR2 from the germline V gene are MGHRA and YSYEKL. The CDR3 runs to 14 residues. The CDR3 coding sequence is TGCGCCAGCAGCCAACACGGACAGGGTGGTGAGCAGTTCTTC. Its protein is CASSQHGQGGEQFF.

CDR3 sequence reads: CASSPDRGYGANVLTF. In nucleotides, the CDR3 is TGTGCCAGCAGCCCGGACAGGGGATACGGGGCCAACGTCCTGACTTTC. The chain recombines TRBV11-3 with TRBJ2-6; TRBD1 matches at 9 bases. Germline-derived CDR1 and CDR2 are SGHNT and YENEEA. V trimming: 5 bases; J trimming: 4 bases; junction bases outside the gene matches: 6. The CDR3 has 16 amino acids.

The chain is built from TRBV6-1 and TRBJ2-5; 15 bases are shared with TRBD2. CDR3 size: 18 residues. With V trimmed by 5 bases and J by 4 bases, 11 bases remained unmatched. Germline V gene lookup returns CDR1 MNHNS and CDR2 SASEGT. In DNA form, the CDR3 reads TGTGCCAGCAGTCAAGGACTAGCGGGGGGGCCGTTTGGAGAGACCCAGTACTTC. It yields the protein CASSQGLAGGPFGETQYF.

This clone occurred once. The V and J genes are TRBV11-2 and TRBJ1-1; D is ambiguous. The germline V and J ends were trimmed by 5 bases and 0 bases, with 10 bases remaining between them. Germline CDR1 and CDR2: SGHAT and FQNNGV. CDR3 length: 14 residues. In DNA, the CDR3 is TGTGCCAGCAGCGCCGATATTATGAACACTGAAGCTTTCTTT. Encoded protein: CASSADIMNTEAFF.

The chain uses TRBV19 and TRBJ2-1; TRBD1 agrees at 10 bases. Germline lookup yields CDR1 LNHDA and CDR2 SQIVND (reference sequence). The CDR3 has 17 amino acids. With V trimmed by 2 bases and J by 8 bases, 12 bases remained unmatched. CDR3 residues: CASSILKGQGISHEQFF. The CDR3 nucleotides read TGTGCCAGTAGTATATTAAAGGGACAGGGGATTTCCCATGAGCAGTTCTTC.

CDR3 residues: CATDRGGSYEQYF. The CDR3 DNA reads TGTGCCACGGACCGCGGGGGCTCCTACGAGCAGTACTTC. The chain combines TRBV25-1 with TRBJ2-7, with 7 bases aligning to TRBD2. The CDR3 is 13 residues long. Germline CDR1 MGHDK, CDR2 SYGVNS. After removal of 10 bases from V and 0 bases from J, the junction contained 6 bases not matched to a gene.

V usage is TRBV9 and J usage is TRBJ1-2, with no clear D. V shed 0 bases and J shed 0 bases, with 6 bases lying between them. CDR1 is SGDLS, CDR2 YYNGEE, per germline. This CDR3 comprises 14 residues. CDR3 sequence reads: CASSVVGTNYGYTF. CDR3 bases: TGTGCCAGCAGCGTAGTGGGGACTAACTATGGCTACACCTTC.

The J gene is TRBJ2-2, the V gene TRBV5-6, with 10 bases identical to TRBD2. Germline lookup yields CDR1 SGHDT and CDR2 YYEEEE. The CDR3 is 16 amino acids. J lost 4 bases, V lost 4 bases, and 7 bases had no gene match. The CDR3 DNA reads as TGTGCCAGCAGCACTTCTAGCGGGGGACCCACCGGGGAGCTGTTTTTT. Protein product: CASSTSSGGPTGELFF. Based on the CDR3 plus reference TRBV5-6 and TRBJ2-2, the full variable domain is DAGVTQSPTHLIKTRGQQVTLRCSPKSGHDTVSWYQQALGQGPQFIFQYYEEEERQRGNFPDRFSGHQFPNYSSELNVNALLLGDSALYLCASSTSSGGPTGELFFGEGSRLTVL.

The chain links TRBV18 to TRBJ2-2; 11 nucleotides agree with TRBD1. The CDR3 runs 17 residues. In germline, CDR1 is KGHSH, CDR2 LQKENI. Germline trimming cut 3 bases from V and 1 base from J; bases unmatched to any gene: 4. CDR3 sequence: CASSPQGQGENTGELFF. DNA of the CDR3: TGTGCCAGCTCACCCCAGGGACAGGGGGAGAACACCGGGGAGCTGTTTTTT.

The rearrangement joins TRBV14 to TRBJ2-7; D not certain. CDR3 length: 12 residues. Germline assignment: CDR1 SGHDN and CDR2 FVKESK. Trimming removed 1 base at V and 6 bases at J, with 7 bases between. CDR3 nucleotides: TGTGCCAGCAGCCAAGTCGGACCCGAGCAGTACTTC. This gives the protein CASSQVGPEQYF.

The chain uses TRBV7-2 and TRBJ2-7; 7 bases align to TRBD2. Germline values: CDR1 SGHTA, CDR2 FQGNSA. V lost 5 bases and J lost 2; bases outside the gene matches: 6. The CDR3 contains 14 residues. CDR3 nucleotide sequence: TGTGCCAGCAGCGAAGGACTAGTACCCTACGAGCAGTACTTC. Amino acids: CASSEGLVPYEQYF. The whole variable domain, filled in from reference TRBV7-2 and TRBJ2-7, reads GAGVSQSPSNKVTEKGKDVELRCDPISGHTALYWYRQSLGQGLEFLIYFQGNSAPDKSGLPSDRFSAERTGGSVSTLTIQRTQQEDSAVYLCASSEGLVPYEQYFGPGTRLTVT.

The chain joins TRBV14 to TRBJ1-6; 9 bases agree with TRBD1. Per germline, CDR1 SGHDN and CDR2 FVKESK. CDR3 length: 16 residues. After removal of 3 bases from V and 8 bases from J, the junction contained 8 bases not matched to a gene. Written as DNA, the CDR3 is TGTGCCAGCAGCCACAGACAGGGGGATGGGTATTCACCCCTCCACTTT. The encoded protein is CASSHRQGDGYSPLHF.

This clone occurred once. The chain employs TRBV11-2 and TRBJ1-2; the D gene is possibly TRBD1 (5 bases). CDR1 SGHAT and CDR2 FQNNGV come from the germline V gene. Trimming stripped 4 bases from V and 5 bases from J, with 23 bases between. CDR3 length equals 17 residues. The CDR3: CASSSILDSGTAYGYTF. In DNA, the CDR3 is TGTGCCAGCAGCTCCATTTTGGACTCCGGGACCGCATATGGCTACACCTTC.

The chain carries TRBV5-1 and TRBJ1-2; D not certain. V lost 3 bases, J lost 2 bases, and 14 bases lay in between. Germline values: CDR1 SGHRS, CDR2 YFSETQ. The CDR3 runs to 15 residues. CDR3 sequence: CASSYDMEMNYGYTF. CDR3 DNA sequence: TGCGCCAGCAGCTACGACATGGAGATGAACTATGGCTACACCTTC.

This chain joins TRBV19 and TRBJ2-7, with TRBD1 as a possible D gene (5 bases). This CDR3 has 13 residues. Germline V CDR1 and CDR2: LNHDA, SQIVND (reference sequence). With 5 bases removed from V and 5 bases from J, the gap between germline ends came to 13 bases. The CDR3 is CASSWQGTHEQYF. CDR3 DNA: TGTGCCAGTAGTTGGCAGGGTACCCACGAGCAGTACTTC. Filled out from reference TRBV19 and TRBJ2-7, the complete variable domain reads DGGITQSPKYLFRKEGQNVTLSCEQNLNHDAMYWYRQDPGQGLRLIYYSQIVNDFQKGDIAEGYSVSREKKESFPLTVTSAQKNPTAFYLCASSWQGTHEQYFGPGTRLTVT.